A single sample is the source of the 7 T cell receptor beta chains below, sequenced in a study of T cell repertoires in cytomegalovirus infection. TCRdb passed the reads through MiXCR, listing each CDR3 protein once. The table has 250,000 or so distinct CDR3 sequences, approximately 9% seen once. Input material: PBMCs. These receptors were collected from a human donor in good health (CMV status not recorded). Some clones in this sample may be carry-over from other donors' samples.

The CDR3 nucleotides read TGTGCCAGCAGCGGACGAACAACTTTGGATGAGCAGTTCTTC. As protein: CASSGRTTLDEQFF. The chain has TRBV6-6 and TRBJ2-1, with D hard to call. Trimming removed 6 bases from V and 8 bases from J, with 17 bases in between. Germline CDR1 MNHNY, CDR2 SVGAGI (reference sequence). This CDR3 contains 14 residues.

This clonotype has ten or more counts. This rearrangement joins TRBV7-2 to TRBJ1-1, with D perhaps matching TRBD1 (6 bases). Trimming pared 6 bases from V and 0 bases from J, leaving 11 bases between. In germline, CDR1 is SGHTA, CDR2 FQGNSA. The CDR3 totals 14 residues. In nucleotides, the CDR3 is TGTGCCAGCAGGGCAGGGGCGATGAACACTGAAGCTTTCTTT. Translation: CASRAGAMNTEAFF.

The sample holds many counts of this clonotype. CDR3 protein: CASSLSGGAYSSYEQYF. The CDR3 region has the DNA TGTGCCAGCAGCTTAAGCGGGGGGGCTTATTCCTCCTACGAGCAGTACTTC. The chain combines TRBV7-2 with TRBJ2-7; the match to TRBD2 covers 10 bases. The CDR3 loop spans 17 amino acids. The germline V gene encodes CDR1 SGHTA and CDR2 FQGNSA. V lost 2 bases and J lost 0; bases outside the gene matches: 7.

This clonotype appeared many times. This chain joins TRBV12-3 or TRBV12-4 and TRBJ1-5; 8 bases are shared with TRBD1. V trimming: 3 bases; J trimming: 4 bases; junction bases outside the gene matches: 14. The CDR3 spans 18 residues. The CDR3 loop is CASSFQVQDRASNQPQHF. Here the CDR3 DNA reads TGTGCCAGCAGTTTTCAAGTCCAGGACAGGGCATCGAATCAGCCCCAGCATTTT.

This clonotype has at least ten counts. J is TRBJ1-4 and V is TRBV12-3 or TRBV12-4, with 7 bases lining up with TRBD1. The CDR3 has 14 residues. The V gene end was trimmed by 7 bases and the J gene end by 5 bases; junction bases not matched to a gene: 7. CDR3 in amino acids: CASTYGTANEKLFF. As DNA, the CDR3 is TGTGCCAGCACGTACGGGACAGCCAATGAAAAACTGTTTTTT.

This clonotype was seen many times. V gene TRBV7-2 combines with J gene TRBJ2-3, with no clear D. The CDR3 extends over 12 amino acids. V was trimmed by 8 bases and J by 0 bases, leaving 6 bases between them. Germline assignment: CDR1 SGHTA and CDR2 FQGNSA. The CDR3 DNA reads TGTGCCAGCGGATCTAGCACAGATACGCAGTATTTT. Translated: CASGSSTDTQYF.

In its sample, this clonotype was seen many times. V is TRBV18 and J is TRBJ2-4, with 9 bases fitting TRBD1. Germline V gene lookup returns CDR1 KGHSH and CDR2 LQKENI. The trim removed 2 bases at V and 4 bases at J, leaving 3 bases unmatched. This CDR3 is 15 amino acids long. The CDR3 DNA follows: TGTGCCAGCTCACCAAACAGGGGGCAGAAAAACATTCAGTACTTC. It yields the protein CASSPNRGQKNIQYF.